The T cell receptor beta chain under discussion was sequenced for a study of blood T cell repertoires in COVID-19. Germline lookup yields CDR1 MGHRA and CDR2 YSYEKL. The CDR3 runs 17 residues. V was pared by 0 bases and J by 2 bases, with 14 bases between. Original handling: Estimation of nucleated cell counts relied on the amplification of reference gene primers. The repertoire was sequenced with immunoSEQ multiplex PCR; TCRdb's copy has only in-frame clones and lacks some. The D gene and trimming were derived from the DNA, and the V and J assignments and clone size from that table. The table lists about 120,000 clones, 78% of them singletons, with 2.3% in the top ten.

The chain joins TRBV4-1 to TRBJ2-4; a weak D match, TRBD2 (6 bases). This receptor was taken from a man between 70 and 80 years old with acute or convalescent COVID-19. The sequenced sample was peripheral blood. This chain's CDR3 is CASSQEGGGLTKNIQYF. CDR3 nucleotide sequence: TGCGCCAGCAGCCAAGAGGGAGGAGGTCTAACCAAAAACATTCAGTACTTC.